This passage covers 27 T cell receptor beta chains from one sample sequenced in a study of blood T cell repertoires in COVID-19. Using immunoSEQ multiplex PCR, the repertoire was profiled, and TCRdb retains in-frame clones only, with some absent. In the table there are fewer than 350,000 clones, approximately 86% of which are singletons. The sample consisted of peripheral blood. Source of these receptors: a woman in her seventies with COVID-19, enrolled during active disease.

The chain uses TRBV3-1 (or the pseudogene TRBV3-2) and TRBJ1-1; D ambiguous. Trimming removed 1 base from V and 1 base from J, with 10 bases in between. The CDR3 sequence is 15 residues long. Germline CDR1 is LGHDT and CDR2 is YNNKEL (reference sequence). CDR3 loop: CASSQGEVENTEAFF. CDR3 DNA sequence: TGTGCCAGCAGCCAAGGAGAAGTAGAGAACACTGAAGCTTTCTTT.

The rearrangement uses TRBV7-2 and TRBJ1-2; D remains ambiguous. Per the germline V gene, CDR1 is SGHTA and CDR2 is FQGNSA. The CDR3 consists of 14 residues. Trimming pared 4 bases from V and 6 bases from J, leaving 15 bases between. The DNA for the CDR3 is TGTGCCAGCAGCTACCGGGGTGCCTTGGATGGCTACACCTTC. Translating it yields CASSYRGALDGYTF. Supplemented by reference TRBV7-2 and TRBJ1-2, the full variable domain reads GAGVSQSPSNKVTEKGKDVELRCDPISGHTALYWYRQSLGQGLEFLIYFQGNSAPDKSGLPSDRFSAERTGGSVSTLTIQRTQQEDSAVYLCASSYRGALDGYTFGSGTRLTVV.

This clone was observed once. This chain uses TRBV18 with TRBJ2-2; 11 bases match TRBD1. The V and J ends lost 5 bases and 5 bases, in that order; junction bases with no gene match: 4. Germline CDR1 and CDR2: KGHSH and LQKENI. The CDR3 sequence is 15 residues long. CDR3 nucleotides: TGTGCCAGCTCAACCGGACAGGGGGCGACCGGGGAGCTGTTTTTT. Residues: CASSTGQGATGELFF.

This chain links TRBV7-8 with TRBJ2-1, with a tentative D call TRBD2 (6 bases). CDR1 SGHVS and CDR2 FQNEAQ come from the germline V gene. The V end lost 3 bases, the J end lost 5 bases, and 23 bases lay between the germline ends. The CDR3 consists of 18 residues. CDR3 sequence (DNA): TGTGCCAGCAGCTTCCGCCTCGGGGGAACCCGTGATCACAATGAGCAGTTCTTC. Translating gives CASSFRLGGTRDHNEQFF.

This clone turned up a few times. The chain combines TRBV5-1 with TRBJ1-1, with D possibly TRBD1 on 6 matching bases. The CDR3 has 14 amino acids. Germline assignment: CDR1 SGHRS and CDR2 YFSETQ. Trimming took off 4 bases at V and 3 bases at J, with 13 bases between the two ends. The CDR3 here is CASSPPTGHTEAFF. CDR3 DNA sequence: TGCGCCAGCAGCCCGCCGACAGGTCACACTGAAGCTTTCTTT.

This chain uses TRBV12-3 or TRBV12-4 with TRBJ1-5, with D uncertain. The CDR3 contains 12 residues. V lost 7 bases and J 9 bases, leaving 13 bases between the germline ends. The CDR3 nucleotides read TGTGCCAGCACCTTCGGGATGCTGCCCCAGCATTTT. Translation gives CASTFGMLPQHF.

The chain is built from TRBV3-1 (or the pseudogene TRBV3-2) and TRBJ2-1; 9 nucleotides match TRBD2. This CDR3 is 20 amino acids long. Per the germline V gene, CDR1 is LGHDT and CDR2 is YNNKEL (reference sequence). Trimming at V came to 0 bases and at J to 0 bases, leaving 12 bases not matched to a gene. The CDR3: CASSQEKGLAGISSYNEQFF. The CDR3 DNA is TGTGCCAGCAGCCAAGAAAAAGGCCTAGCGGGGATTAGCTCCTACAATGAGCAGTTCTTC.

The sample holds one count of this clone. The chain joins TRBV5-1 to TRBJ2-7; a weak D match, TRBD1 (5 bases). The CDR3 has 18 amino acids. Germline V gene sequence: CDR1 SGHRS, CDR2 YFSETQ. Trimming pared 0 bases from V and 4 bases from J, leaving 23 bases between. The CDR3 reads CASSLDSGLLPPFYEQYF. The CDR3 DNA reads TGCGCCAGCAGCTTGGATTCAGGGCTACTACCCCCTTTTTACGAGCAGTACTTC.

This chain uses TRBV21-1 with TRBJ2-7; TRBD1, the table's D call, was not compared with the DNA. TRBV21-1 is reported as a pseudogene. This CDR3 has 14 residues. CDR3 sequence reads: CASSSWEGGYEQYF. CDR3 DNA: TGTGCCAGCAGCTCTTGGGAAGGGGGCTACGAGCAGTACTTC.

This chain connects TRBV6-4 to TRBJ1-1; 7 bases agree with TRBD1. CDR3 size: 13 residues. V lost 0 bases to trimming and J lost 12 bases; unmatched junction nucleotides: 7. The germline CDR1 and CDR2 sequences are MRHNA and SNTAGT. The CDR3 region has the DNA TGTGCCAGCAGTGACTCCAGACAGGGCCGCCCTTTCTTT. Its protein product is CASSDSRQGRPFF.

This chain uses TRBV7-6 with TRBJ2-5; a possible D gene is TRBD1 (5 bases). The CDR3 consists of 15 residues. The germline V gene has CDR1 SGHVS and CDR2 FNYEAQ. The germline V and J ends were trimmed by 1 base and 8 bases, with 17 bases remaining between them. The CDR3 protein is CASSLEGGAHETQYF. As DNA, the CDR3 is TGTGCCAGCAGCTTAGAGGGTGGGGCACATGAAACCCAGTACTTC. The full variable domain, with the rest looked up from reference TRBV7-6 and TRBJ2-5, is GAGVSQSPRYKVTKRGQDVALRCDPISGHVSLYWYRQALGQGPEFLTYFNYEAQQDKSGLPNDRFSAERPEGSISTLTIQRTEQRDSAMYRCASSLEGGAHETQYFGPGTRLLVL.

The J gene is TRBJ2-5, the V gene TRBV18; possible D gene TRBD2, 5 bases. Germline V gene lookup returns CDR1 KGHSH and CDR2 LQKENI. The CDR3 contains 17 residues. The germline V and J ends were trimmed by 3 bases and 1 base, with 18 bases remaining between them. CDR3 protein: CASSPSAAGEIQETQYF. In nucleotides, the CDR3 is TGTGCCAGCTCACCTTCCGCGGCCGGGGAAATCCAAGAGACCCAGTACTTC.

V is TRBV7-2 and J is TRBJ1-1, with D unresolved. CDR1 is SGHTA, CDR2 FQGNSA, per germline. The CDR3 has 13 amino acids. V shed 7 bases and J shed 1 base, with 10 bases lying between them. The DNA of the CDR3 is TGTGCCAGCACCTACCCCCCGAACACTGAAGCTTTCTTT. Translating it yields CASTYPPNTEAFF.

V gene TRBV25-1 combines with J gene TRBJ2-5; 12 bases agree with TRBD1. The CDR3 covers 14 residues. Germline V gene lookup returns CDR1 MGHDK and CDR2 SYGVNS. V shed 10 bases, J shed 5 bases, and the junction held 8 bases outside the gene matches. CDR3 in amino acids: CATPRDRGHETQYF. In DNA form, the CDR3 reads TGTGCCACACCCCGGGACAGGGGGCACGAGACCCAGTACTTC.

The DNA of the CDR3 is TGTGCCAGCAGCCTGGGACAGAGCAATCAGCCCCAGCATTTT. This gives the protein CASSLGQSNQPQHF. The V gene is TRBV5-6, the J gene TRBJ1-5; 7 nucleotides agree with TRBD1. The CDR3 runs 14 residues. Germline trimming cut 4 bases from V and 1 base from J; bases unmatched to any gene: 2. Per the germline V gene, CDR1 is SGHDT and CDR2 is YYEEEE.

The CDR3 coding sequence is TGTGCCAGCAGAAGACTAGCGGGCAGCACAGATACGCAGTATTTT. Protein: CASRRLAGSTDTQYF. The rearrangement links TRBV27 to TRBJ2-3, with 10 nucleotides matching TRBD2. The CDR3 is made up of 15 amino acids. Germline V lookup: CDR1 MNHEY, CDR2 SMNVEV (reference sequence). Trimming took 6 bases from V and 0 from J; bases not matched to a gene: 3.

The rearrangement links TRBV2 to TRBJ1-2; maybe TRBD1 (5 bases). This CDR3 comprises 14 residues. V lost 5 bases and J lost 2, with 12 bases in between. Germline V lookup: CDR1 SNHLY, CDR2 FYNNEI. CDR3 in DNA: TGTGCCAGCAGTTCGACACGGACAAACTATGGCTACACCTTC. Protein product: CASSSTRTNYGYTF.

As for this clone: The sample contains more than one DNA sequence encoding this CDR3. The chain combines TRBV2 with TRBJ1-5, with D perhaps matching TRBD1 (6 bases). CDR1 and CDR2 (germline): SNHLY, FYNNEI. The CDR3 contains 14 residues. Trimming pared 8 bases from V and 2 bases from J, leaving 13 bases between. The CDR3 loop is CASSLTGGNQPQHF. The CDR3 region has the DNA TGTGCCAGCTCATTGACAGGAGGCAATCAGCCCCAGCATTTT. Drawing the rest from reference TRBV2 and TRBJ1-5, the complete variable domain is EPEVTQTPSHQVTQMGQEVILRCVPISNHLYFYWYRQILGQKVEFLVSFYNNEISEKSEIFDDQFSVERPDGSNFTLKIRSTKLEDSAMYFCASSLTGGNQPQHFGDGTRLSIL.

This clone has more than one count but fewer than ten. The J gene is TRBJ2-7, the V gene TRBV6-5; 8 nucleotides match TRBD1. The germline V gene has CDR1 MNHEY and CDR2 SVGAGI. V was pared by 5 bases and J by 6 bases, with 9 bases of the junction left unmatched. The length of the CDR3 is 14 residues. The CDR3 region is CASSLTGDFGEQYF. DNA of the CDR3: TGTGCCAGCAGTCTGACAGGGGACTTCGGCGAGCAGTACTTC.

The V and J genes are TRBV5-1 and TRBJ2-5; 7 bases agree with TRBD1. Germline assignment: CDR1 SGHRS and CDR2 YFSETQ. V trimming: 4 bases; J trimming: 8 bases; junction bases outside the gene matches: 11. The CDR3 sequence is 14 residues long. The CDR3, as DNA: TGCGCCAGCAGCACCGGGACAGATAAGAGTACCCAGTACTTC. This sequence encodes CASSTGTDKSTQYF.

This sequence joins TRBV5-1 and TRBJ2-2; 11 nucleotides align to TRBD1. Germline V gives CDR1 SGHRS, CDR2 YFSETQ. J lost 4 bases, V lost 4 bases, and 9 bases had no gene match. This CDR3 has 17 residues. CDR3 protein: CASSPRTGGQGTGELFF. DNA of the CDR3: TGCGCCAGCAGCCCGCGGACAGGGGGCCAGGGCACCGGGGAGCTGTTTTTT.

The CDR3 protein is CASSITSGGLLGTDTQYF. The CDR3 coding sequence is TGTGCCAGCAGCATAACTAGCGGGGGGCTTTTGGGCACAGATACGCAGTATTTT. The V and J genes are TRBV9 and TRBJ2-3, with TRBD2 matching 12 bases. Germline V lookup: CDR1 SGDLS, CDR2 YYNGEE. V lost 4 bases to trimming and J lost 1 base; unmatched junction nucleotides: 10. The CDR3 sequence is 18 residues long.

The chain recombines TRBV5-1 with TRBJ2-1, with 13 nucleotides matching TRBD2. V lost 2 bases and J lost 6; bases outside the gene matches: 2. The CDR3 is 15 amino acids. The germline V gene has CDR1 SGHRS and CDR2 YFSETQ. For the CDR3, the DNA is TGCGCCAGCAGCTTTACTAGCGGGGGGGCCAATGAGCAGTTCTTC. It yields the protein CASSFTSGGANEQFF.

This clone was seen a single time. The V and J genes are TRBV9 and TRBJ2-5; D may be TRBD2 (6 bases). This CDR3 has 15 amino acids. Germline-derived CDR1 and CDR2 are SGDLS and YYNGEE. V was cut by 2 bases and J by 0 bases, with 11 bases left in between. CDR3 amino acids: CASSVGGINQETQYF. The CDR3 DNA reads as TGTGCCAGCAGCGTCGGGGGTATAAACCAAGAGACCCAGTACTTC.

CDR3 coding DNA: TGTGCCAGCAGTTTATATGCCGGGGAGGGTGAAAAACTGTTTTTT. It translates to CASSLYAGEGEKLFF. The chain carries TRBV27 and TRBJ1-4; D unresolved. Germline loops: CDR1 MNHEY, CDR2 SMNVEV (reference sequence). The ends were cut back, 1 base at V and 7 bases at J, with 13 bases in the middle. This CDR3 comprises 15 residues. Using reference TRBV27 and TRBJ1-4 for the parts outside the CDR3, the full variable domain is EAQVTQNPRYLITVTGKKLTVTCSQNMNHEYMSWYRQDPGLGLRQIYYSMNVEVTDKGDVPEGYKVSRKEKRNFPLILESPSPNQTSLYFCASSLYAGEGEKLFFGSGTQLSVL.

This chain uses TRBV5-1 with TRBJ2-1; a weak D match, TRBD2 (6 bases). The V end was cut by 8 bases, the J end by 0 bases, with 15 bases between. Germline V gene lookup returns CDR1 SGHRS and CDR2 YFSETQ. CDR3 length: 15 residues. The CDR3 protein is CARGGRQGSYNEQFF. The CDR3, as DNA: TGCGCCAGGGGGGGAAGGCAGGGCTCCTACAATGAGCAGTTCTTC.

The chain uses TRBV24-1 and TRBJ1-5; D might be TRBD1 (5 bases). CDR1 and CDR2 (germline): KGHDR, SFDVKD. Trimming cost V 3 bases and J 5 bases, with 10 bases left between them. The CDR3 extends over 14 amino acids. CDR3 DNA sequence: TGTGCCACCAGTGATCCTCAGGGCCATCAGCCCCAGCATTTT. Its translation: CATSDPQGHQPQHF.